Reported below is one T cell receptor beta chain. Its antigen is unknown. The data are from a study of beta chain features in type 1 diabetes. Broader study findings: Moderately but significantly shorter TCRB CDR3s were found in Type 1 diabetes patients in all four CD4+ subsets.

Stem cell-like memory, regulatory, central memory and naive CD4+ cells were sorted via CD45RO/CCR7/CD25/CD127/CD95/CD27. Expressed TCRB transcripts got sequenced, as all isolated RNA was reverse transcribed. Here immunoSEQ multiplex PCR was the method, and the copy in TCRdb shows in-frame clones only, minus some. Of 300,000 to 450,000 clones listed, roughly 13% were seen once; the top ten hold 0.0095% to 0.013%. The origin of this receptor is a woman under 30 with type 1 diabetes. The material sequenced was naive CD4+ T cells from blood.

The CDR3 loop is CASSLGRLAGTSGELFF. The DNA for the CDR3 is TGCGCCAGCAGCTTGGGCCGCCTAGCGGGGACATCCGGGGAGCTGTTTTTT. The chain recombines TRBV5-1 with TRBJ2-2, with 9 nucleotides matching TRBD2. V lost 0 bases, J lost 6 bases, and 9 bases stayed unmatched. Germline CDR1 reads SGHRS; CDR2 reads YFSETQ. The CDR3 extends over 17 amino acids.